These T cell receptor beta chains were read from a single sample in a study of T-cell reconstitution after alpha-beta-depleted transplantation in children. Via MiXCR, TCRdb re-called the PCR reads, giving one row per CDR3 protein. The sample records about 500,000 distinct CDR3 sequences, roughly 33% being singletons. The sequencing used PBMCs from the stem cell graft donor, collected from the stem cell graft. The receptors derive from a human donor who donated a stem cell graft to a child with aplastic anemia. Each CDR3 is given with its conserved first and last residue. D genes are given only for firm matches. Only some rows state a clone size, as once, few, many or a class for expanded clones.

clone_size	j_call	v_call	d_call	cdr3_aa	cdr3_nt
.	TRBJ2-2	TRBV3-1	TRBD2	CASSHILTSGRMHGELFF	TGTGCCAGCAGCCATATCTTAACTAGCGGGAGGATGCACGGGGAGCTGTTTTTT
.	TRBJ2-3	TRBV5-1	TRBD2	CASSYRLAGGTTDTQYF	TGCGCCAGCAGCTACCGACTAGCGGGAGGGACCACAGATACGCAGTATTTT
.	TRBJ1-1	TRBV18	.	CASSPPSRGQGEAFF	TGTGCCAGCTCACCACCAAGCAGGGGTCAGGGTGAAGCTTTCTTT
few	TRBJ2-5	TRBV5-1	.	CASSLESGQETQYF	TGCGCCAGCAGCTTGGAGTCTGGGCAAGAGACCCAGTACTTC
.	TRBJ2-1	TRBV12-3/TRBV12-4	.	CASSRLAWAYNEQFF	TGTGCCAGCAGCCGCCTAGCGTGGGCCTACAATGAGCAGTTCTTC
few	TRBJ1-5	TRBV20-1	.	CSAKRAGNQPQHF	TGCAGTGCTAAGAGGGCCGGCAATCAGCCCCAGCATTTT
.	TRBJ2-1	TRBV29-1	TRBD2	CSVEKDLGTSSPFF	TGCAGCGTTGAGAAAGACCTCGGGACTAGTAGTCCGTTCTTC
.	TRBJ2-1	TRBV5-1	TRBD2	CASSLSSLAGVHEQFF	TGCGCCAGCAGCTTGTCAAGTCTAGCGGGAGTACATGAGCAGTTCTTC
.	TRBJ1-6	TRBV7-2	.	CASSLGAANNSPLHF	TGTGCCAGCAGCTTAGGGGCAGCTAATAATTCACCCCTCCACTTT
few	TRBJ2-1	TRBV7-2	.	CASSLEGFSGEQFF	TGTGCCAGCAGCTTAGAAGGTTTCTCGGGTGAGCAGTTCTTC
.	TRBJ1-4	TRBV4-3	.	CASSQGTADATNEKLFF	TGCGCCAGCAGCCAAGGTACAGCAGATGCAACTAATGAAAAACTGTTTTTT
few	TRBJ2-1	TRBV24-1	.	CATSDSLGTHSYNEQFF	TGTGCCACCAGTGACTCCTTGGGGACACACTCCTACAATGAGCAGTTCTTC
many	TRBJ2-1	TRBV20-1	.	CSAPSVDNEQFF	TGCAGTGCTCCCTCGGTGGACAATGAGCAGTTCTTC